Below are 10 T cell receptor beta chains sequenced from a single sample in a study of cytomegalovirus exposure and HLA in healthy donors (dated by TCRdb to 2016 to 2017). The protocol used for the library was the immunoSEQ multiplex PCR assay. A mixture of 60 forward primers for TCR Vbeta segments and 13 reverse primers for TCR Jbeta segments was used in the multiplex PCR. TCRdb holds this immuneACCESS table with in-frame rearrangements only. Some clones are missing; in checked studies, unresolved V genes explain under half, and the rest has no known cause. The sample data list about 130,000 clones, and approximately 80% of these were observed just once. The top ten hold approximately 8.4% of the sample. Sequencing was carried out using PBMCs. The origin of the receptors is a man aged 30 to 39 in good health and CMV-seropositive.

J is TRBJ1-2 and V is TRBV5-1; 7 bases agree with TRBD1. The CDR3 spans 15 residues. The V gene end was trimmed by 2 bases and the J gene end by 4 bases; junction bases not matched to a gene: 8. Germline V gene lookup returns CDR1 SGHRS and CDR2 YFSETQ. CDR3: CASSFGTGQFYGYTF. The CDR3 DNA is TGCGCCAGCAGCTTCGGAACGGGACAGTTCTATGGCTACACCTTC.

This rearrangement joins TRBV2 to TRBJ1-1; possibly TRBD1 for D (6 bases). CDR1 SNHLY and CDR2 FYNNEI come from the germline V gene. V was clipped by 6 bases and J by 1 base, with 9 bases between them. The CDR3 is 13 residues long. CDR3 in DNA: TGTGCCAGCAGGCGGACAGAGAACACTGAAGCTTTCTTT. Residues: CASRRTENTEAFF.

The V call is TRBV30, the J call TRBJ1-6, with a possible D match to TRBD1 (6 bases). The CDR3 has 14 residues. Germline lookup yields CDR1 GTSNPN and CDR2 SVGIG (reference sequence). Here the CDR3 DNA reads TGTACCTCTACCTCTGGAACAGGGCGATCACCCCTCCACTTT. This codes for CTSTSGTGRSPLHF.

The genes are TRBV4-1 and TRBJ1-4; D is unclear. Germline loops: CDR1 MGHRA, CDR2 YSYEKL. This CDR3 has 14 residues. V was shortened by 1 base and J by 7 bases, with 10 bases between the two germline ends. The CDR3 is CASSQVTMSEKLFF. In DNA form, the CDR3 reads TGCGCCAGCAGCCAAGTAACCATGAGTGAAAAACTGTTTTTT.

This chain uses TRBV9 with TRBJ1-6; D is ambiguous. Trimming removed 4 bases at V and 8 bases at J, with 19 bases between. Germline V lookup: CDR1 SGDLS, CDR2 YYNGEE. The CDR3 sequence is 16 residues long. The CDR3 DNA follows: TGTGCCAGCAGCCCCGGTCAGCGGGGAGTTTATTCACCCCTCCACTTT. Protein sequence: CASSPGQRGVYSPLHF. The entire variable domain, with the rest obtained from reference TRBV9 and TRBJ1-6, is as follows: DSGVTQTPKHLITATGQRVTLRCSPRSGDLSVYWYQQSLDQGLQFLIQYYNGEERAKGNILERFSAQQFPDLHSELNLSSLELGDSALYFCASSPGQRGVYSPLHFGNGTRLTVT.

The chain is built from TRBV5-1 and TRBJ1-2, with D possibly being TRBD1 (6 bases). The V and J ends lost 2 bases and 5 bases respectively, with 10 bases between them. Germline V gene data show CDR1 as SGHRS and CDR2 as YFSETQ. The CDR3 extends over 13 amino acids. CDR3 protein: CASSLSGDYGYTF. CDR3 nucleotide sequence: TGCGCCAGCAGCTTATCAGGGGATTATGGCTACACCTTC.

The chain carries TRBV19 and TRBJ1-1; the D gene is possibly TRBD1 (6 bases). CDR1 is LNHDA and CDR2 is SQIVND in the germline V gene (reference sequence). The CDR3 has 16 residues. The V end was cut by 5 bases, the J end by 3 bases, with 19 bases between. The CDR3 loop reads CASSYGGGTGDTEAFF. The CDR3 nucleotides are TGTGCCAGTAGTTACGGCGGGGGCACCGGAGACACTGAAGCTTTCTTT.

The chain combines TRBV6-5 with TRBJ1-1; possible D gene TRBD1, 5 bases. The germline CDR1 and CDR2 sequences are MNHEY and SVGAGI. Between the trimmed V and J ends, which lost 0 bases and 4 bases, there was a span of 15 bases. This CDR3 comprises 16 residues. In nucleotides, the CDR3 is TGTGCCAGCAGTTACTCTGGGGGGACGAGGGGCACTGAAGCTTTCTTT. This gives the protein CASSYSGGTRGTEAFF.

V and J are TRBV7-9 and TRBJ2-1; TRBD2 agrees at 7 bases. This CDR3 region has 15 residues. The V gene end was trimmed by 1 base and the J gene end by 6 bases; junction bases not matched to a gene: 6. CDR1 is SEHNR, CDR2 FQNEAQ, per germline (reference sequence). The CDR3 sequence is CASSLVASGGNEQFF. The CDR3, as DNA: TGTGCCAGCAGCTTAGTGGCTAGCGGAGGCAATGAGCAGTTCTTC.

The V gene is TRBV12-2, the J gene TRBJ2-7; the table's D call of TRBD2 was not tested on the DNA. TRBV12-2 is flagged as a pseudogene. The CDR3 covers 16 residues. CDR3: CASRLANPPYSYEQYF. As DNA, the CDR3 is TGTGCAAGTCGCTTAGCGAATCCGCCCTACTCCTACGAGCAGTACTTC.